This TCR beta chain was found in a study of blood T cell repertoires in COVID-19. About the study: Spain, Italy and the United States supplied samples that represented acute and convalescent COVID-19. T cells, B-cell-depleted T cells, or PBMCs supplied cDNA or gDNA.

Participants were aged roughly 18 to 89 years from about two dozen US areas. Symptom resolution, clearance, or two negative PCRs marked donors in Cohort 3 as recovered. Sequencing was performed with immunoSEQ multiplex PCR; in TCRdb, only in-frame clones are kept and a portion is missing. This sample yields about 120,000 clones, of which 84% are seen a single time; under 5% belongs to the top ten. This clone was observed a few times. From germline, CDR1 is SGDLS and CDR2 YYNGEE. This CDR3 has 15 amino acids. After removal of 0 bases from V and 2 bases from J, the junction contained 5 bases not matched to a gene.

The chain has TRBV9 and TRBJ2-7, with TRBD2 identical over 7 bases. This TCR was sampled from a woman aged 25 to 39 who had recovered from COVID-19. Material for sequencing was PBMCs or T cells enriched from blood (not recorded which). Here the CDR3 reads CASSVVGDYTYEQYF. The CDR3 DNA follows: TGTGCCAGCAGCGTAGTGGGGGACTATACCTACGAGCAGTACTTC.